The 9 T cell receptor beta chains below come from one sample, sequenced in a study of blood T cell repertoires in COVID-19. Generated by immunoSEQ multiplex PCR, the TCRdb table keeps only in-frame clones and is missing some. The data show some 250,000 clones, with 70% to 90% seen just once and roughly 5.6% held by the top ten. What was sequenced was peripheral blood. The receptors were gathered from a woman aged 60-70 years with COVID-19, enrolled during active disease.

The chain uses TRBV7-6 and TRBJ2-1; 12 bases are a match to TRBD2. Germline trimming cut 4 bases from V and 3 bases from J; bases unmatched to any gene: 13. The CDR3 totals 19 residues. In germline, CDR1 is SGHVS, CDR2 FNYEAQ. In nucleotides, the CDR3 is TGTGCCAGCAGCTCCCAGAGGGGACTAGCGGGCATCCTCTACAATGAGCAGTTCTTC. Protein sequence: CASSSQRGLAGILYNEQFF.

J is TRBJ1-2 and V is TRBV5-1, with a weak D call TRBD1 (5 bases). With 1 base removed from V and 7 bases from J, the gap between germline ends came to 14 bases. The CDR3 spans 14 residues. The germline V gene encodes CDR1 SGHRS and CDR2 YFSETQ. The CDR3 sequence: CASSLYQGSSGYTF. The CDR3 nucleotides read TGCGCCAGCAGCTTGTATCAGGGTTCCTCTGGCTACACCTTC.

The rearrangement links TRBV6-2 or TRBV6-3 to TRBJ1-2, with TRBD1 as a possible D gene (5 bases). V gave up 0 bases and J gave up 1 base, with 12 bases separating them. Germline V CDR1 and CDR2: MNHEY, SVGEGT. The CDR3 covers 16 residues. CDR3 bases: TGTGCCAGCAGTTACTCGCCCCGACAGAGTAACTATGGCTACACCTTC. Its translation is CASSYSPRQSNYGYTF.

The V and J genes are TRBV6-2 or TRBV6-3 and TRBJ2-5; D is possibly TRBD2 (5 bases). The CDR3 extends over 11 amino acids. The ends were cut back, 6 bases at V and 14 bases at J, with 16 bases in the middle. The germline gives CDR1 MNHEY, CDR2 SVGEGT. CDR3 loop: CASSLGGADYF. Here the CDR3 DNA reads TGTGCCAGCAGCCTCGGAGGCGCCGATTACTTC.

The gene calls are TRBV4-3 and TRBJ1-6, with D hard to call. Trimming stripped 0 bases from V and 0 bases from J, with 6 bases between. Germline CDR1 reads LGHNA; CDR2 reads YSLEER. The length of the CDR3 is 16 residues. As DNA, the CDR3 is TGCGCCAGCAGCCAAGATCTCAGCTCCTATAATTCACCCCTCCACTTT. It yields the protein CASSQDLSSYNSPLHF.

The chain couples TRBV3-1 (or the pseudogene TRBV3-2) to TRBJ2-3; 8 bases are a match to TRBD1. Looked up from germline, CDR1 is LGHDT and CDR2 is YNNKEL (reference sequence). The CDR3 has 17 residues. J lost 6 bases, V lost 4 bases, and 15 bases had no gene match. CDR3 sequence: CASSPPLWTGFLDTQYF. The CDR3 DNA reads TGTGCCAGCAGCCCCCCCCTATGGACAGGGTTTTTGGATACGCAGTATTTT.

The chain combines TRBV6-6 with TRBJ1-6; 7 bases map to TRBD1. Trimming took 2 bases from V and 9 from J; bases not matched to a gene: 4. The CDR3 totals 14 residues. Per germline, CDR1 MNHNY and CDR2 SVGAGI (reference sequence). The CDR3 reads CASSYTGAFSPLHF. In nucleotides, the CDR3 is TGTGCCAGCAGTTACACAGGGGCTTTTTCACCCCTCCACTTT.

The table lists this clone with a count of one. The V and J genes are TRBV7-3 and TRBJ2-1, with 9 bases that match TRBD1. CDR1 and CDR2 (germline): SGHTA, FQGTGA. J was trimmed by 3 bases and V by 5 bases; bases with no gene match: 5. The CDR3 has 15 residues. The CDR3 DNA reads as TGTGCCAGCAGCCCGGGACAGGGAGTCTACAATGAGCAGTTCTTC. Translating it yields CASSPGQGVYNEQFF.

This chain links TRBV20-1 with TRBJ2-3; unclear D gene. This CDR3 has 11 amino acids. From germline, CDR1 is DFQATT and CDR2 SNEGSKA (reference sequence). V was clipped by 2 bases and J by 3 bases, with 3 bases between them. The CDR3 sequence is CSARRTDTQYF. The CDR3 coding sequence is TGCAGTGCTAGACGGACAGATACGCAGTATTTT.